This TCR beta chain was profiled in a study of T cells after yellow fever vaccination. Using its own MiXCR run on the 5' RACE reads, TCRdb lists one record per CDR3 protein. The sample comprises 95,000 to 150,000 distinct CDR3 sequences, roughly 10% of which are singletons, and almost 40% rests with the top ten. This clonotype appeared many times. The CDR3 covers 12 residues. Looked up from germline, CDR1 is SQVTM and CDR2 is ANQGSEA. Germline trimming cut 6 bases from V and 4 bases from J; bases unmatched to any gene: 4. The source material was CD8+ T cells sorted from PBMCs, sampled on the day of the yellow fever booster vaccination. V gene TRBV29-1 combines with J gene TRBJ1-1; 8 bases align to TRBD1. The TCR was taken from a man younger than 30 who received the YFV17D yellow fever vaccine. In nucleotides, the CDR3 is TGCAGCGTCGACAGGGGAGGCACTGAAGCTTTCTTT. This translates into CSVDRGGTEAFF.